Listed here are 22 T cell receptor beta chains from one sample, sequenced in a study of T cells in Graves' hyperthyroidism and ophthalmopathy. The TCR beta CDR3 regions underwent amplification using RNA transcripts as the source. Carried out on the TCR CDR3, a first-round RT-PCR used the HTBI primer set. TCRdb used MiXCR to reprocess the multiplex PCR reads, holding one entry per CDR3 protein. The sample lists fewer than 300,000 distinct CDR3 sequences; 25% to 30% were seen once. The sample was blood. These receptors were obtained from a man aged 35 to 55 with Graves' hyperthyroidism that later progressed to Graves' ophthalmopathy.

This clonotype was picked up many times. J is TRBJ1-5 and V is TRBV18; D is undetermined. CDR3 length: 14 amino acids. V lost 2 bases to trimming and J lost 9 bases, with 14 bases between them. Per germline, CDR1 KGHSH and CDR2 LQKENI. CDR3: CASSPSPGPGPQHF. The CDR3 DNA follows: TGTGCCAGCTCACCATCTCCGGGTCCGGGGCCCCAGCATTTT.

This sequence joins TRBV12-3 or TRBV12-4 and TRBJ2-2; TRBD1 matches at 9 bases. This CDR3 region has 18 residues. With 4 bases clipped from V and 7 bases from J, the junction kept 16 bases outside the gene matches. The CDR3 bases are TGTGCCAGCAGTTCCGGGACAGGGCACCGTGGGTATATCGGGGAGCTGTTTTTT. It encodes CASSSGTGHRGYIGELFF.

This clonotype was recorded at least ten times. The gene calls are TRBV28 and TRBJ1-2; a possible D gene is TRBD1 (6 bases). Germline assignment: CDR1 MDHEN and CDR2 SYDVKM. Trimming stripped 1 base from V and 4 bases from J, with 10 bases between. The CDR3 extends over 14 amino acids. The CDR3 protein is CASSLSGVGYGYTF. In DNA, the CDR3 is TGTGCCAGCAGTTTATCAGGGGTTGGCTATGGCTACACCTTC.

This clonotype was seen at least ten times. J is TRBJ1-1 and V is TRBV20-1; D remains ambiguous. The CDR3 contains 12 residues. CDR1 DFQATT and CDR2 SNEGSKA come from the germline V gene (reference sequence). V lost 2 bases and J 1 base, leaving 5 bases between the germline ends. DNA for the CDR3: TGCAGTGCTAGACGACAGAACACTGAAGCTTTCTTT. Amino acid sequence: CSARRQNTEAFF.

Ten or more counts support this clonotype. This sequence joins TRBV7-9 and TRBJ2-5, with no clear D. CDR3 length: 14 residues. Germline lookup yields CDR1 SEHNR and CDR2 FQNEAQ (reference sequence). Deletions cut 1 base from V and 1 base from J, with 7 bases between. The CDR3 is CASSLGGGQETQYF. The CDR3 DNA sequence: TGTGCCAGCAGCTTAGGAGGCGGCCAAGAGACCCAGTACTTC. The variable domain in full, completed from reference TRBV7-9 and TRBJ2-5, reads DTGVSQNPRHKITKRGQNVTFRCDPISEHNRLYWYRQTLGQGPEFLTYFQNEAQLEKSRLLSDRFSAERPKGSFSTLEIQRTEQGDSAMYLCASSLGGGQETQYFGPGTRLLVL.

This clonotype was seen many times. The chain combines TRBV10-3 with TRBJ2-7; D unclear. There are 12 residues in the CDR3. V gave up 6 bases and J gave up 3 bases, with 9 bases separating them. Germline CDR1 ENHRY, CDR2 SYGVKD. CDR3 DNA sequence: TGTGCCATCAGGGACCCAAGCTACGAGCAGTACTTC. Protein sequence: CAIRDPSYEQYF.

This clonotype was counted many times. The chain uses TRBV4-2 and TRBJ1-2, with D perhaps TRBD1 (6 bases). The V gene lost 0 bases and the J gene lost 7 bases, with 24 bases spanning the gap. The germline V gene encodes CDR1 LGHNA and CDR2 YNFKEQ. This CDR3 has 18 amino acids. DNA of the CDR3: TGTGCCAGCAGCCAAGAACGATCCACAGGGCAGGCGGTGGGTGGCTACACCTTC. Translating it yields CASSQERSTGQAVGGYTF.

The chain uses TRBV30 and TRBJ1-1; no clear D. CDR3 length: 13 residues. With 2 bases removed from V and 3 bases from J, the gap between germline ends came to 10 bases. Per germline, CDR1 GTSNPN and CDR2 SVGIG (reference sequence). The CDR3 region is CAWSSRGDTEAFF. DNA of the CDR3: TGTGCCTGGAGTAGTAGAGGAGACACTGAAGCTTTCTTT.

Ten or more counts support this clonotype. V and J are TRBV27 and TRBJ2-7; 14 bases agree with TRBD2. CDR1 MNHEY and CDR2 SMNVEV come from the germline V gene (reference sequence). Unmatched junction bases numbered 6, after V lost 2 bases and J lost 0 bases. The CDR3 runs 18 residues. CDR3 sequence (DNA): TGTGCCAGCAGTTTACTGGGACTAGCGGGAGAAGACTCCTACGAGCAGTACTTC. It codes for CASSLLGLAGEDSYEQYF.

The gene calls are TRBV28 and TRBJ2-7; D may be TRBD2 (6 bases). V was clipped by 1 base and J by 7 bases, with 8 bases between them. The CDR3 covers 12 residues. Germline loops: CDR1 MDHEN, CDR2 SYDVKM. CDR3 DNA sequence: TGTGCCAGCAGTTTATTTCGGGGGGAGCAGTACTTC. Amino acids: CASSLFRGEQYF.

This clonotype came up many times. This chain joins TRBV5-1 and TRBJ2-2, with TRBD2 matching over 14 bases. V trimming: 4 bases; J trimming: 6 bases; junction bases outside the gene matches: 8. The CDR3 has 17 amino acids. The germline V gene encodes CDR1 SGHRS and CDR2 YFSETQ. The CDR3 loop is CASSTGTSGSNAGELFF. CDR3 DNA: TGCGCCAGCAGCACGGGGACTAGCGGGAGTAACGCCGGGGAGCTGTTTTTT.

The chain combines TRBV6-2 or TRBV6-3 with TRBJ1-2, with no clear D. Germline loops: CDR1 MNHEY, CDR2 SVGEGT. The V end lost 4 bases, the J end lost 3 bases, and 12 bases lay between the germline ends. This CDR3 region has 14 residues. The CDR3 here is CASSWALGDYGYTF. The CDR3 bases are TGTGCCAGCAGTTGGGCCTTAGGTGACTATGGCTACACCTTC.

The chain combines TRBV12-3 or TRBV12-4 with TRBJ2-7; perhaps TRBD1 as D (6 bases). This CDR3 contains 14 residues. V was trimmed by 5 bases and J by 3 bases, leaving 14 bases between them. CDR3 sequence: CASSLQGAVYEQYF. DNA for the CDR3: TGTGCCAGCAGTCTACAGGGAGCCGTCTACGAGCAGTACTTC.

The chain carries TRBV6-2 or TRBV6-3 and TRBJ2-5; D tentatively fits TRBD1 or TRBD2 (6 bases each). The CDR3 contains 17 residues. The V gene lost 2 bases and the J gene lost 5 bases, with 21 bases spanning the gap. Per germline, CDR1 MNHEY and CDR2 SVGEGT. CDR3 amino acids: CASSYRPRRGGGETQYF. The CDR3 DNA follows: TGTGCCAGCAGTTACCGCCCCCGCAGGGGAGGTGGGGAGACCCAGTACTTC.

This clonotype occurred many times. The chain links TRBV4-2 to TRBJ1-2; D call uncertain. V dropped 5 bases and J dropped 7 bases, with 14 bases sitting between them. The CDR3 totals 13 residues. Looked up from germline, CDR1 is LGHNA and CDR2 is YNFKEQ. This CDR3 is CASSYREGRGYTF. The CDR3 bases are TGTGCCAGCAGCTACCGGGAGGGCCGTGGCTACACCTTC.

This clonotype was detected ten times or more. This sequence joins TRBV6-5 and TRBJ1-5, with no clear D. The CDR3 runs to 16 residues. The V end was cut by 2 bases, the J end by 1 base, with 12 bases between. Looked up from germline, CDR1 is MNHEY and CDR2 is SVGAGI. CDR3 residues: CASSYAPDGSNQPQHF. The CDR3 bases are TGTGCCAGCAGTTACGCGCCCGATGGGAGCAATCAGCCCCAGCATTTT.

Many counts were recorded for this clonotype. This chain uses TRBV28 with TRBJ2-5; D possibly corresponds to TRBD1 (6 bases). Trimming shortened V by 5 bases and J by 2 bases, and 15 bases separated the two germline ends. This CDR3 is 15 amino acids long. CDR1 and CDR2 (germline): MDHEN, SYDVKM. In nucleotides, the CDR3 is TGTGCCAGCAGTCCCTGGTTAGGACAGCAAGAGACCCAGTACTTC. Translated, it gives CASSPWLGQQETQYF.

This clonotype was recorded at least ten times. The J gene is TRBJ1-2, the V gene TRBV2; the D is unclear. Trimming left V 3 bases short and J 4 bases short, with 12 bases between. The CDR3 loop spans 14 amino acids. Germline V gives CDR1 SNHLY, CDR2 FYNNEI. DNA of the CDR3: TGTGCCAGCAGTGATTGGCAGGAGCTCTATGGCTACACCTTC. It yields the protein CASSDWQELYGYTF.

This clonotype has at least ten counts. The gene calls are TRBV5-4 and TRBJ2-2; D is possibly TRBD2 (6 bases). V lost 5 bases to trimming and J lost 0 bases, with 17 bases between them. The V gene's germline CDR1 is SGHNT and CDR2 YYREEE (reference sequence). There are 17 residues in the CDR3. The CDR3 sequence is CASRRGGTAANTGELFF. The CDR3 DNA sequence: TGTGCCAGCAGGCGTGGCGGGACCGCTGCGAACACCGGGGAGCTGTTTTTT.

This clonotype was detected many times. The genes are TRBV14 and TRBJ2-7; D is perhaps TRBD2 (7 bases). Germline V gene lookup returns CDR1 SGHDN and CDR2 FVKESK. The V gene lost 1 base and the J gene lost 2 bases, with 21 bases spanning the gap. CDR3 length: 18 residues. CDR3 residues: CASSQVQGSTSSTYEQYF. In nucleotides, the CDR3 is TGTGCCAGCAGCCAAGTGCAGGGGTCGACTAGCAGCACCTACGAGCAGTACTTC.

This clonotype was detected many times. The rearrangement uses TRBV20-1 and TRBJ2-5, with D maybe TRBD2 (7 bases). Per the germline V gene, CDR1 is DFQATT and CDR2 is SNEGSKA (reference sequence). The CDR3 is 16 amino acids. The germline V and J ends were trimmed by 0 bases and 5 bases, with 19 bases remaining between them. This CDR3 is CSAREWGRGRGETQYF. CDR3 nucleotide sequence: TGCAGTGCTAGAGAATGGGGGAGGGGGAGAGGGGAGACCCAGTACTTC.

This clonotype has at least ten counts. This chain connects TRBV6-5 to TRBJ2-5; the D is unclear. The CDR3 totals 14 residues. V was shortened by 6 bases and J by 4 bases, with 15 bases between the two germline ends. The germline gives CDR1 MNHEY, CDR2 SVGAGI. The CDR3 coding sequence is TGTGCCAGCAGGACGATTGGCGTCCCAGAGACCCAGTACTTC. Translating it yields CASRTIGVPETQYF.